These 23 T cell receptor beta chains share one sample of origin, sequenced in a study of cytomegalovirus exposure and HLA in healthy donors. Primers: 60 Vbeta forward and 13 Jbeta reverse. Clones were read by immunoSEQ multiplex PCR, and TCRdb kept only the in-frame ones, dropping some. The sample holds some 74,000 clones, around 64% seen once. The sample consisted of PBMCs. Every receptor here comes from a man aged 40-49 years in good health and CMV-seropositive.

The chain uses TRBV28 and TRBJ1-1, with D tentatively TRBD1 (6 bases). Germline loops: CDR1 MDHEN, CDR2 SYDVKM. The CDR3 loop spans 12 amino acids. The germline V and J ends were trimmed by 3 bases and 7 bases, with 9 bases remaining between them. CDR3 loop: CASSFSGVEAFF. The CDR3 region has the DNA TGTGCCAGCAGTTTTTCAGGGGTTGAAGCTTTCTTT.

V gene TRBV29-1 combines with J gene TRBJ2-1; D is perhaps TRBD2 (6 bases). The ends were cut back, 4 bases at V and 8 bases at J, with 12 bases in the middle. CDR1 and CDR2 (germline): SQVTM, ANQGSEA. The CDR3 runs to 12 residues. CDR3 nucleotide sequence: TGCAGCGTTGCGACTAGGACCGATGAGCAGTTCTTC. This encodes CSVATRTDEQFF.

The table lists this clone with a few counts. The J gene is TRBJ1-1, the V gene TRBV5-4; D is undetermined. Between the trimmed V and J ends, which lost 5 bases and 1 base, there was a span of 9 bases. The CDR3 extends over 13 amino acids. Germline V gives CDR1 SGHNT, CDR2 YYREEE (reference sequence). CDR3 sequence (DNA): TGTGCCAGCAGGCCGAGAGGGAACACTGAAGCTTTCTTT. Residues: CASRPRGNTEAFF.

This clone was seen just once. This sequence joins TRBV6-4 and TRBJ2-3, with 10 bases that match TRBD2. Per the germline V gene, CDR1 is MRHNA and CDR2 is SNTAGT. CDR3 length equals 16 residues. Trimming cost V 2 bases and J 3 bases; bases outside gene matches: 5. In DNA form, the CDR3 reads TGTGCCAGCAGTGACACCACTAGCGGGGATACAGATACGCAGTATTTT. The encoded protein is CASSDTTSGDTDTQYF.

Notes on this clone: The sample has other DNA sequences that encode this CDR3 too. The J gene is TRBJ2-3, the V gene TRBV10-1; perhaps TRBD2 as D (5 bases). The CDR3 is 16 residues long. Per the germline V gene, CDR1 is WNHNN and CDR2 is SYGVQD (reference sequence). Trimming took 1 base from V and 2 from J, leaving 13 bases between them. This CDR3 is CASSEYGRGFTDTQYF. Here the CDR3 DNA reads TGCGCCAGCAGTGAGTACGGACGGGGATTCACAGATACGCAGTATTTT.

The chain uses TRBV4-2 and TRBJ2-1, with 12 bases fitting TRBD2. The CDR3 is 17 amino acids. Germline CDR1 LGHNA, CDR2 YNFKEQ. After removal of 4 bases from V and 5 bases from J, the junction contained 9 bases not matched to a gene. The CDR3 nucleotides read TGTGCCAGCAGCCGTCCTTTACTAGCGGGGGGCCACAATGAGCAGTTCTTC. Residues: CASSRPLLAGGHNEQFF.

The chain employs TRBV27 and TRBJ2-2; 7 bases fit TRBD2. The junction had 7 bases not matched to a gene; V was cut back by 2 bases and J by 7 bases. Germline V gives CDR1 MNHEY, CDR2 SMNVEV (reference sequence). The CDR3 covers 15 residues. This CDR3 reads CASSLISGVVGELFF. In DNA form, the CDR3 reads TGTGCCAGCAGTTTAATCAGCGGGGTCGTCGGGGAGCTGTTTTTT.

V usage is TRBV28 and J usage is TRBJ2-5; the D gene is possibly TRBD1 (6 bases). The germline CDR1 and CDR2 sequences are MDHEN and SYDVKM. The CDR3 has 12 residues. V was cut by 8 bases and J by 5 bases, with 12 bases left in between. The CDR3 DNA is TGTGCCAGCTTCGACCAGGGGGAGACCCAGTACTTC. Its translation: CASFDQGETQYF.

The chain combines TRBV10-2 with TRBJ1-5, with 9 positions matching TRBD1. In germline, CDR1 is WSHSY, CDR2 SAAADI. The V segment lost 7 bases and the J segment 4 bases; nucleotides outside the gene matches: 14. The CDR3 sequence is 17 residues long. The CDR3 nucleotides are TGCGCCAGCAAAAAAGACAGGGGGAGCAGTGGGAATCAGCCCCAGCATTTT. It codes for CASKKDRGSSGNQPQHF.

The chain couples TRBV7-6 to TRBJ2-7, with 7 nucleotides matching TRBD1. Germline V gene data show CDR1 as SGHVS and CDR2 as FNYEAQ. V dropped 5 bases and J dropped 1; count of bases not matched to a gene: 8. This CDR3 has 15 amino acids. The CDR3, as DNA: TGTGCCAGCAGCCCTGGGACAGACGTGTCCTACGAGCAGTACTTC. Translation: CASSPGTDVSYEQYF.

The genes are TRBV7-2 and TRBJ2-5, with TRBD1 identical over 10 bases. V trimming: 1 base; J trimming: 2 bases; junction bases outside the gene matches: 1. Germline V gives CDR1 SGHTA, CDR2 FQGNSA. The CDR3 covers 15 residues. The CDR3 protein is CASSLGTGGQETQYF. The CDR3 nucleotides are TGTGCCAGCAGCTTAGGGACAGGGGGACAAGAGACCCAGTACTTC. The variable domain in full, completed from reference TRBV7-2 and TRBJ2-5, reads GAGVSQSPSNKVTEKGKDVELRCDPISGHTALYWYRQSLGQGLEFLIYFQGNSAPDKSGLPSDRFSAERTGGSVSTLTIQRTQQEDSAVYLCASSLGTGGQETQYFGPGTRLLVL.

This rearrangement joins TRBV9 to TRBJ2-1, with a possible D match to TRBD1 (6 bases). The CDR3 spans 16 residues. Trimming pared 4 bases from V and 2 bases from J, leaving 16 bases between. Germline V gene data show CDR1 as SGDLS and CDR2 as YYNGEE. The CDR3 sequence is CASSPQRGSPYNEQFF. CDR3 DNA: TGTGCCAGCAGCCCTCAAAGGGGGTCCCCCTACAATGAGCAGTTCTTC.

This rearrangement joins TRBV4-3 to TRBJ1-1; TRBD1 might be the D (6 bases). The V end was cut by 2 bases, the J end by 6 bases, with 16 bases between. There are 15 residues in the CDR3. Germline CDR1 and CDR2: LGHNA and YSLEER. The DNA of the CDR3 is TGCGCCAGCAGCCAATCGTCCGAGGGGGAGCCTGAAGCTTTCTTT. Its protein is CASSQSSEGEPEAFF.

The chain joins TRBV5-1 to TRBJ1-2, with D tentatively TRBD1 (5 bases). In germline, CDR1 is SGHRS, CDR2 YFSETQ. The CDR3 sequence is 13 residues long. The germline V and J ends were trimmed by 4 bases and 4 bases, with 11 bases remaining between them. CDR3 DNA sequence: TGCGCCAGCAGCCAGGACACGAGCTATGGCTACACCTTC. Encoded protein: CASSQDTSYGYTF. The variable domain in full, with the rest retrieved from reference TRBV5-1 and TRBJ1-2, is KAGVTQTPRYLIKTRGQQVTLSCSPISGHRSVSWYQQTPGQGLQFLFEYFSETQRNKGNFPGRFSGRQFSNSRSEMNVSTLELGDSALYLCASSQDTSYGYTFGSGTRLTVV.

This chain uses TRBV18 with TRBJ2-7; TRBD1 aligns across 8 bases. The CDR3 runs 14 residues. The junction had 4 bases not matched to a gene; V was cut back by 4 bases and J by 2 bases. Germline V gene lookup returns CDR1 KGHSH and CDR2 LQKENI. The CDR3 coding sequence is TGTGCCAGCTCACTGGGACAGGAAGCCTACGAGCAGTACTTC. Encoded protein: CASSLGQEAYEQYF.

The sample holds a few counts of this clone. V is TRBV28 and J is TRBJ1-2, with D perhaps TRBD1 (5 bases). V was shortened by 5 bases and J by 2 bases, with 15 bases between the two germline ends. Germline V gene sequence: CDR1 MDHEN, CDR2 SYDVKM. This CDR3 region has 15 residues. The CDR3 here is CASSHGDSLNYGYTF. The CDR3 bases are TGTGCCAGCAGTCACGGAGACAGCTTGAACTATGGCTACACCTTC.

The CDR3 nucleotides are TGTGCCAGCAGCCGAGAAAAAACCCAGTACTTC. Its translation: CASSREKTQYF. The rearrangement uses TRBV7-9 and TRBJ2-5; D unresolved. CDR3 length: 11 residues. CDR1 and CDR2 (germline): SEHNR, FQNEAQ (reference sequence). V was trimmed by 5 bases and J by 8 bases, leaving 9 bases between them.

V is TRBV13 and J is TRBJ2-3; 13 positions match TRBD2. Germline assignment: CDR1 PRHDT and CDR2 FYEKMQ (reference sequence). V was pared by 3 bases and J by 3 bases, with 21 bases of the junction left unmatched. CDR3 length: 22 amino acids. The CDR3 is CASSFVPLLTSGGKSRTDTQYF. Here the CDR3 DNA reads TGTGCCAGCAGCTTTGTACCCCTCCTGACTAGCGGGGGGAAAAGTAGGACAGATACGCAGTATTTT. Variable domain in full (rest from reference TRBV13 and TRBJ2-3): AAGVIQSPRHLIKEKRETATLKCYPIPRHDTVYWYQQGPGQDPQFLISFYEKMQSDKGSIPDRFSAQQFSDYHSELNMSSLELGDSALYFCASSFVPLLTSGGKSRTDTQYFGPGTRLTVL.

This chain connects TRBV6-1 to TRBJ2-7, with TRBD1 as a possible D gene (5 bases). V gave up 4 bases and J gave up 2 bases, with 9 bases separating them. Germline loops: CDR1 MNHNS, CDR2 SASEGT. This CDR3 is built from 13 residues. CDR3 DNA sequence: TGTGCCAGCAGTGCAGGGCAAACCTACGAGCAGTACTTC. It codes for CASSAGQTYEQYF.

This clone was counted between two and nine times. The chain combines TRBV6-5 with TRBJ1-1, with 9 bases that match TRBD1. Trimming at V came to 9 bases and at J to 11 bases, leaving 10 bases not matched to a gene. The germline gives CDR1 MNHEY, CDR2 SVGAGI. This CDR3 spans 12 amino acids. The DNA of the CDR3 is TGTGCCAGTCATTCCGACAGGGGGACGGCTTTCTTT. Protein: CASHSDRGTAFF.

J is TRBJ2-1 and V is TRBV11-2, with D perhaps TRBD2 (6 bases). CDR1 and CDR2 from the germline V gene are SGHAT and FQNNGV. Trimming took 5 bases from V and 0 from J, leaving 17 bases between them. The CDR3 extends over 17 amino acids. CDR3 bases: TGTGCCAGCAGCCCGTACGGGTTCGGGAGCTCCTACAATGAGCAGTTCTTC. This gives the protein CASSPYGFGSSYNEQFF.

This clone appeared a few times. The V and J genes are TRBV27 and TRBJ1-6, with TRBD1 as a possible D gene (5 bases). The CDR3 spans 15 residues. The V and J ends lost 1 base and 8 bases respectively, with 12 bases between them. Germline loops: CDR1 MNHEY, CDR2 SMNVEV (reference sequence). CDR3 bases: TGTGCCAGCAGTTTATATAGGGGAAGGGATTCACCCCTCCACTTT. Translation: CASSLYRGRDSPLHF.

This chain links TRBV7-8 with TRBJ2-5, with 9 positions matching TRBD2. The J call may be mistaken, given a closer DNA end match to TRBJ2-7. Looked up from germline, CDR1 is SGHVS and CDR2 is FQNEAQ. The CDR3 covers 14 residues. The CDR3 reads CASSPAGGGSEQYF. CDR3 nucleotide sequence: TGTGCCAGCAGCCCGGCGGGGGGGGGCTCCGAGCAGTACTTC.